This passage covers 3 T cell receptor beta chains from one sample sequenced in a study of response to subunit inactivated influenza vaccine. From the RT-PCR reads, TCRdb called clonotypes with MiXCR, one entry per CDR3 protein. The repertoire has 600,000 to 850,000 distinct CDR3 sequences, 14% of them found once; the top ten carry 6% to 9.5%. The source material was PBMCs from blood, sampled 14 to 15 days before vaccination. The receptors shown here come from a man in his fifties who received an inactivated influenza vaccine.

This clonotype appeared many times. V is TRBV7-9 and J is TRBJ2-3, with D unresolved. Germline V CDR1 and CDR2: SEHNR, FQNEAQ (reference sequence). This CDR3 is built from 14 residues. Trimming removed 1 base from V and 2 bases from J, with 7 bases in between. In DNA form, the CDR3 reads TGTGCCAGCAGCTTAGGAGATACCACAGATACGCAGTATTTT. Translated, it gives CASSLGDTTDTQYF.

This chain links TRBV29-1 with TRBJ2-5; D is undetermined. Trimming left V 7 bases short and J 0 bases short, with 15 bases between. The CDR3 contains 14 residues. The V gene's germline CDR1 is SQVTM and CDR2 ANQGSEA. The CDR3 region is CSAKGPGYQETQYF. The CDR3 nucleotides are TGCAGCGCCAAGGGTCCCGGGTACCAAGAGACCCAGTACTTC.

A few counts support this clonotype. This chain connects TRBV6-1 to TRBJ2-7; 11 bases match TRBD1. The germline CDR1 and CDR2 sequences are MNHNS and SASEGT. CDR3 length: 14 residues. V lost 6 bases and J lost 10; bases outside the gene matches: 11. The CDR3 coding sequence is TGTGCCAGCAGCCCATCCGGACAGGGGGCTCGTCAGTACTTC. This codes for CASSPSGQGARQYF.